Listed below are T cell receptor beta chains from one sample, sequenced in a study of cytomegalovirus exposure and HLA in healthy donors. Assay: immunoSEQ multiplex PCR; the TCRdb copy retains only in-frame clones and omits some. There are a few hundred thousand clones in the sample; about 80% occur only once, and 10% lies in the top ten. Sequenced sample: PBMCs. The receptors shown here come from a woman between 50 and 59 years old in good health and CMV-seropositive. Each CDR3 is given with its conserved first and last residue. A D gene is named only where the DNA matches it firmly. Rows may omit the clone size; those that give it use once, few, many or a size class.

v_call: TRBV7-2; j_call: TRBJ1-5; clone_size: few; d_call: TRBD1; cdr3_aa: CASSLVRTGVDNQPQHF; cdr3_nt: TGTGCCAGCAGCTTAGTCCGGACAGGGGTAGACAATCAGCCCCAGCATTTT
v_call: TRBV2; j_call: TRBJ1-1; clone_size: NA; d_call: TRBD1; cdr3_aa: CASSSTGGSTEAFF; cdr3_nt: TGTGCCAGCAGTAGCACAGGGGGTAGCACTGAAGCTTTCTTT
v_call: TRBV5-1; j_call: TRBJ1-1; clone_size: NA; d_call: TRBD1; cdr3_aa: CASSLSPGQGAEAFF; cdr3_nt: TGCGCCAGCAGCTTGTCCCCGGGACAGGGGGCTGAAGCTTTCTTT
v_call: TRBV28; j_call: TRBJ1-2; clone_size: NA; d_call: NA; cdr3_aa: CASTPPAGVQGYGYTF; cdr3_nt: TGTGCCAGCACCCCCCCGGCGGGGGTACAGGGCTATGGCTACACCTTC
v_call: TRBV4-3; j_call: TRBJ2-5; clone_size: NA; d_call: TRBD1; cdr3_aa: CASSEGTGGGPETQYF; cdr3_nt: TGCGCCAGCAGCGAAGGGACAGGAGGGGGGCCAGAGACCCAGTACTTC
v_call: TRBV9; j_call: TRBJ2-3; clone_size: NA; d_call: NA; cdr3_aa: CASSVTSFHPDTQYF; cdr3_nt: TGTGCCAGCAGCGTCACTAGCTTCCATCCAGATACGCAGTATTTT
v_call: TRBV5-4; j_call: TRBJ1-6; clone_size: NA; d_call: NA; cdr3_aa: CASSPGGTKGIYNSPLHF; cdr3_nt: TGTGCCAGCAGCCCTGGGGGGACCAAAGGGATCTATAATTCACCCCTCCACTTT
v_call: TRBV7-9; j_call: TRBJ2-7; clone_size: NA; d_call: TRBD1; cdr3_aa: CASSLGGGTAATYEQYF; cdr3_nt: TGTGCCAGCAGCTTAGGCGGTGGGACAGCTGCAACCTACGAGCAGTACTTC
v_call: TRBV11-2; j_call: TRBJ1-1; clone_size: NA; d_call: NA; cdr3_aa: CASSLGRVNTEAFF; cdr3_nt: TGTGCCAGCAGCTTAGGCAGGGTGAACACTGAAGCTTTCTTT
v_call: TRBV6-5; j_call: TRBJ2-7; clone_size: NA; d_call: NA; cdr3_aa: CASSFVGGHSYEQYF; cdr3_nt: TGTGCCAGCAGTTTTGTCGGGGGGCACTCCTACGAGCAGTACTTC
v_call: TRBV14; j_call: TRBJ2-1; clone_size: NA; d_call: TRBD2; cdr3_aa: CASSQDWVAGVYGEQFF; cdr3_nt: TGTGCCAGCAGCCAAGATTGGGTAGCGGGGGTTTACGGTGAGCAGTTCTTC
v_call: TRBV5-6; j_call: TRBJ1-2; clone_size: NA; d_call: TRBD1; cdr3_aa: CASSLVGQGTRGYTF; cdr3_nt: TGTGCCAGCAGCTTGGTAGGACAGGGGACTCGAGGCTACACCTTC
v_call: TRBV6-1; j_call: TRBJ1-1; clone_size: NA; d_call: TRBD1; cdr3_aa: CASNLQGRQGAAFF; cdr3_nt: TGTGCCAGCAATCTCCAAGGTAGGCAGGGGGCAGCTTTCTTT
v_call: TRBV7-9; j_call: TRBJ1-1; clone_size: NA; d_call: NA; cdr3_aa: CASSLGLVRDMNTEAFF; cdr3_nt: TGTGCCAGCAGCTTAGGGTTGGTGCGAGACATGAACACTGAAGCTTTCTTT
v_call: TRBV19; j_call: TRBJ1-3; clone_size: NA; d_call: NA; cdr3_aa: CASSTQRSGNTIYF; cdr3_nt: TGTGCCAGTAGCACCCAGCGGTCTGGAAACACCATATATTTT
v_call: TRBV29-1; j_call: TRBJ2-2; clone_size: NA; d_call: NA; cdr3_aa: CSVEHMRRGNTGELFF; cdr3_nt: TGCAGCGTTGAGCACATGCGTAGAGGTAACACCGGGGAGCTGTTTTTT
v_call: TRBV7-2; j_call: TRBJ1-1; clone_size: NA; d_call: NA; cdr3_aa: CASSLASPEAFF; cdr3_nt: TGTGCCAGCAGCCTGGCCTCCCCGGAAGCTTTCTTT
v_call: TRBV9; j_call: TRBJ2-3; clone_size: NA; d_call: NA; cdr3_aa: CASSVERATDTQYF; cdr3_nt: TGTGCCAGCAGCGTAGAACGAGCCACAGATACGCAGTATTTT
v_call: TRBV6-5; j_call: TRBJ2-7; clone_size: NA; d_call: NA; cdr3_aa: CASSYPARGPEVEQYF; cdr3_nt: TGTGCCAGCAGTTACCCCGCCAGGGGCCCCGAGGTGGAGCAGTACTTC
v_call: TRBV9; j_call: TRBJ2-5; clone_size: NA; d_call: NA; cdr3_aa: CASGGAAETQYF; cdr3_nt: TGTGCCTCCGGCGGGGCGGCGGAGACCCAGTACTTC
v_call: TRBV27; j_call: TRBJ2-3; clone_size: NA; d_call: NA; cdr3_aa: CASSLTGPDTQYF; cdr3_nt: TGTGCCAGCAGTTTGACAGGCCCAGATACGCAGTATTTT
v_call: TRBV5-4; j_call: TRBJ1-3; clone_size: NA; d_call: NA; cdr3_aa: CASSAIGMEGNTIYF; cdr3_nt: TGTGCCAGCAGCGCCATCGGGATGGAGGGAAACACCATATATTTT
v_call: TRBV9; j_call: TRBJ1-1; clone_size: NA; d_call: TRBD1; cdr3_aa: CASSAPGTVGSEAFF; cdr3_nt: TGTGCCAGCAGCGCCCCCGGGACAGTTGGTTCTGAAGCTTTCTTT
v_call: TRBV7-2; j_call: TRBJ1-5; clone_size: NA; d_call: TRBD1; cdr3_aa: CASSLVGQKNQPQHF; cdr3_nt: TGTGCCAGCAGCTTGGTGGGACAGAAGAATCAGCCCCAGCATTTT
v_call: TRBV7-9; j_call: TRBJ1-2; clone_size: NA; d_call: TRBD1; cdr3_aa: CASRSKTGDNGYTF; cdr3_nt: TGTGCCAGCAGATCCAAAACAGGGGACAATGGCTACACCTTC
v_call: TRBV15; j_call: TRBJ2-5; clone_size: once; d_call: NA; cdr3_aa: CATSREGRQQETQYF; cdr3_nt: TGTGCCACCAGCAGAGAGGGCAGACAGCAAGAGACCCAGTACTTC
v_call: TRBV7-3; j_call: TRBJ1-6; clone_size: few; d_call: TRBD1; cdr3_aa: CASSKQGAGYNSPLHF; cdr3_nt: TGTGCCAGCAGCAAACAGGGGGCCGGTTATAATTCACCCCTCCACTTT